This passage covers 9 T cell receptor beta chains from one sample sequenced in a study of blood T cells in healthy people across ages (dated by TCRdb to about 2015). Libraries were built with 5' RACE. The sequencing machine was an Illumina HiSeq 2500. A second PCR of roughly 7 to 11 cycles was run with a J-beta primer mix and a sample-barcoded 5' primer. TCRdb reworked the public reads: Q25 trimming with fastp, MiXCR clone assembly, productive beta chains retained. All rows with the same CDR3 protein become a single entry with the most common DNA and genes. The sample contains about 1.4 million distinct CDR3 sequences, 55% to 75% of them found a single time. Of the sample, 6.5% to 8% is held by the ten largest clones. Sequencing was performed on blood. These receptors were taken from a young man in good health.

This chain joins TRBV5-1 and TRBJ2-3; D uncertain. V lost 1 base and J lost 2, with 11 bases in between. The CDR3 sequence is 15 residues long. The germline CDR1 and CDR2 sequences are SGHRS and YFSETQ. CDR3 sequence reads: CASSLPLQSTDTQYF. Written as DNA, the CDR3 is TGCGCCAGCAGCTTGCCACTCCAGTCCACAGATACGCAGTATTTT.

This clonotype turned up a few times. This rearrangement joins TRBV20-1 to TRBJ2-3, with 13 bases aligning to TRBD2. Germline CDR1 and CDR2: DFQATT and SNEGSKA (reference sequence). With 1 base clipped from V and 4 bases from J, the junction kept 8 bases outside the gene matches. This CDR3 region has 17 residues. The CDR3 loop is CSARGGLAGTRADTQYF. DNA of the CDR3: TGCAGTGCTAGAGGGGGACTAGCGGGGACCAGGGCAGATACGCAGTATTTT.

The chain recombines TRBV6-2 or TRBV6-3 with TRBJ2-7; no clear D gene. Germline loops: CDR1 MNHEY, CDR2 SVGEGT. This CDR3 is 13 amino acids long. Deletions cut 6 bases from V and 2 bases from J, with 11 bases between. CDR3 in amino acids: CASRRATPYEQYF. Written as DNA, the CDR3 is TGTGCCAGCAGACGAGCCACCCCCTACGAGCAGTACTTC.

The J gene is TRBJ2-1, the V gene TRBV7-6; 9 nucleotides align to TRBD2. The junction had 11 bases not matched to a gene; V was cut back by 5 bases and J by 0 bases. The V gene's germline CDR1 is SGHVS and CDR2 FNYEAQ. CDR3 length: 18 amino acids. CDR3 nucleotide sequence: TGTGCCAGCAGCCCCCGACTAGCGGAACCCCACTCCTACAATGAGCAGTTCTTC. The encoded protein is CASSPRLAEPHSYNEQFF.

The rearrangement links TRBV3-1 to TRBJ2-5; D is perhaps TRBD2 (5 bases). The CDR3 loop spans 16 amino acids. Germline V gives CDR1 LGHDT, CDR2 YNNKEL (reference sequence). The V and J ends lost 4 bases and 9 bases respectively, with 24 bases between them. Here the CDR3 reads CASSRIGREKRMSQYF. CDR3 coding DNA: TGTGCCAGCAGCCGAATCGGACGGGAAAAGAGAATGTCCCAGTACTTC.

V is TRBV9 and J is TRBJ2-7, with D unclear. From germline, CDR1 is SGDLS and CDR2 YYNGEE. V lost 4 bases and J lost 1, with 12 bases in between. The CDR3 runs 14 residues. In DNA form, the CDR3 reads TGTGCCAGCAGCCCCAACCGAGGTTCCTACGAGCAGTACTTC. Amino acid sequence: CASSPNRGSYEQYF.

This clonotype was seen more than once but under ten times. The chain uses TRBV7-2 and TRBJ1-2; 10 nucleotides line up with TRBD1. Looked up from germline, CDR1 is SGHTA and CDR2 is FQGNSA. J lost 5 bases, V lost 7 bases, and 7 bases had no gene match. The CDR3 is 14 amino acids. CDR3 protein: CASTIPGQGYGYTF. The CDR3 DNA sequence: TGTGCCAGCACCATCCCGGGACAGGGGTATGGCTACACCTTC.

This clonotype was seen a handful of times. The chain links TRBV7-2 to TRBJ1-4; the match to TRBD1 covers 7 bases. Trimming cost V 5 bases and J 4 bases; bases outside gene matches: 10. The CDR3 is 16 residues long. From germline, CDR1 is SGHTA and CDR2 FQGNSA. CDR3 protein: CASSKPRDSNNEKLFF. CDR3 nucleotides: TGTGCCAGCAGCAAGCCAAGGGACAGTAATAATGAAAAACTGTTTTTT.

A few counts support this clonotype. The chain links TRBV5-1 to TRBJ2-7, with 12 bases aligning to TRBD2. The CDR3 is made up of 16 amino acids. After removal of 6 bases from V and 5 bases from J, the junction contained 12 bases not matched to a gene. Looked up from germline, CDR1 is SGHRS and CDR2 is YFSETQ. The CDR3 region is CASNRLAGEIPDEQYF. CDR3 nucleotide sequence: TGCGCCAGCAATCGACTAGCGGGAGAGATTCCTGACGAGCAGTACTTC.